These 11 T cell receptor beta chains share one sample of origin, sequenced in a study of tumor-infiltrating lymphocytes in primary liver carcinoma. TCR beta cDNA was made from roughly 500 ng total RNA with a constant-region primer. TCR beta libraries came from three nested multiplex PCR rounds using slightly modified ARM-PCR. Each of the first two PCR rounds ran approximately 9 cycles with TRBV1-TRBV30 forward and C-beta reverse primers. TCRdb re-called the multiplex PCR reads with MiXCR, one entry per CDR3 protein. The sample has about 210,000 distinct CDR3 sequences; around four fifths are singletons. Extraction of RNA together with DNA used about 17-30 mg of unsorted bulk tissue. The sequencing input was tumor tissue from primary liver carcinoma. The receptors originated from a man aged 40-49 years with primary liver carcinoma and hepatitis B virus infection.

Of note for this clonotype: One end of the junction does not line up with germline, which may come from a read error. The chain recombines TRBV6-5 with TRBJ2-7, with 7 positions matching TRBD1. This CDR3 is built from 14 residues. In germline, CDR1 is MNHEY, CDR2 SVGAGI. The DNA for the CDR3 is TGTGCCAGCAGGTTAGACAGGGTGGCGTACGAGCAGAACTTC. Its translation: CASRLDRVAYEQNF.

The count of this clonotype is one. The DNA for the CDR3 is TGTGCCGGCGATATTGCAGACTACGAGCAGTACTTC. It codes for CAGDIADYEQYF. The chain employs TRBV6-1 and TRBJ2-7, with D hard to call. This CDR3 region has 12 residues. Per the germline V gene, CDR1 is MNHNS and CDR2 is SASEGT. Trimming took off 11 bases at V and 3 bases at J, with 14 bases between the two ends.

This clonotype was seen just once. An end of the junction does not agree with germline; a read error may underlie this. The J gene is TRBJ2-6, the V gene TRBV5-1, with D perhaps assigned TRBD1 or TRBD2 (5 bases each). The CDR3 runs 13 residues. Germline V gene lookup returns CDR1 SGHRS and CDR2 YFSETQ. CDR3: CASQTEGTNILTF. The CDR3 nucleotides read TGCGCCAGCCAAACGGAAGGGACCAACATCCTGACTTTC.

About this clonotype itself: Here the CDR3 omits its conserved ending phenylalanine or tryptophan, so a read error is the likely source. The CDR3 sequence: CANSATGGFGKNIQYY. The CDR3 DNA follows: TGTGCCAACAGTGCCACAGGGGGCTTCGGCAAAAACATTCAGTACTAC. The chain employs TRBV6-1 and TRBJ2-4; 9 bases agree with TRBD1. CDR3 size: 16 residues. The V gene's germline CDR1 is MNHNS and CDR2 SASEGT.

Notes on this clonotype: A read error may account for a junction end that differs from germline. The chain employs TRBV4-1 and TRBJ2-1, with 7 positions matching TRBD2. The CDR3 runs 17 residues. CDR1 MGHRA and CDR2 YSYEKL come from the germline V gene. CDR3 in DNA: TGCGCCAGCAGCCCGAGGGCGGGAGTGATTTCCAACAATGGGCAGTTCTTC. Its translation: CASSPRAGVISNNGQFF.

Turning to this clonotype: A read error may produce the germline difference seen at one junction end. CDR3 amino acids: CSVVSSVDQSQHF. CDR3 nucleotide sequence: TGCAGCGTTGTGAGTAGTGTTGATCAGTCCCAGCATTTT. The V gene is TRBV29-1, the J gene TRBJ1-5; D is unresolved. The CDR3 is 13 residues long. Germline V gene lookup returns CDR1 SQVTM and CDR2 ANQGSEA.

A word on this clonotype: Likely a read error: the CDR3 ends without its conserved phenylalanine or tryptophan. This chain links TRBV12-3 or TRBV12-4 with TRBJ2-1; D may be TRBD1 (5 bases). The CDR3 is 13 amino acids. The CDR3 region has the DNA TGTGCCAGCAGTCTCGGACAAAACAATGAACAGTTCTAC. Encoded protein: CASSLGQNNEQFY.

About this clonotype: Since the CDR3 does not end with the conserved phenylalanine or tryptophan, this likely comes from a read error. The rearrangement links TRBV12-3 or TRBV12-4 to TRBJ2-3; D is possibly TRBD1 (5 bases). This CDR3 region has 13 residues. Here the CDR3 DNA reads TGTGCCAGCAGTTCCCGCGTGACAGTTACGCAGTATATG. Translating it yields CASSSRVTVTQYM.

The chain has TRBV9 and TRBJ1-6, with D maybe TRBD1 (6 bases). V was pared by 2 bases and J by 9 bases, with 18 bases between. Per germline, CDR1 SGDLS and CDR2 YYNGEE. The CDR3 consists of 16 residues. The CDR3 region has the DNA TGTGCCAGCAGCGTGGGGGCCGGGATAGTTGCTTCACCCCTCCACTTT. Protein product: CASSVGAGIVASPLHF. The whole variable domain, remainder taken from reference TRBV9 and TRBJ1-6, is DSGVTQTPKHLITATGQRVTLRCSPRSGDLSVYWYQQSLDQGLQFLIQYYNGEERAKGNILERFSAQQFPDLHSELNLSSLELGDSALYFCASSVGAGIVASPLHFGNGTRLTVT.

Worth noting for this clonotype: One end of the junction is discordant with germline, which a read error may explain. The CDR3 DNA is TGCGCCATCAGCCGAGGACAGAATCAGCCCCAGTATTTT. Its protein product is CAISRGQNQPQYF. V is TRBV4-1 and J is TRBJ1-5; D might be TRBD1 (6 bases). The J call may be faulty, since TRBJ2-3 better matches the DNA end. The CDR3 is 13 amino acids. Germline V CDR1 and CDR2: MGHRA, YSYEKL.

As for this clonotype: In this CDR3 the conserved last residue, phenylalanine or tryptophan, is missing, so a read error is likely. V usage is TRBV4-1 and J usage is TRBJ1-6; a weak D match, TRBD1 (6 bases). Trimming shortened V by 0 bases and J by 7 bases, and 10 bases separated the two germline ends. This CDR3 comprises 15 residues. Germline values: CDR1 MGHRA, CDR2 YSYEKL. This CDR3 is CASSQDNTGNSPLHY. CDR3 DNA: TGCGCCAGCAGCCAAGATAACACAGGGAATTCACCCCTCCACTAT.